This T cell receptor (beta chain) was found in a study of PD-L1 blockade in urothelial cancer. Using immunoSEQ multiplex PCR, the repertoire was profiled, and TCRdb retains in-frame clones only, with some absent. Among some 80,000 clones listed, about 85% were seen once. All patients carried locally advanced or metastatic urothelial carcinoma. The CDR3 is 13 residues long. Germline V lookup: CDR1 LGHNA, CDR2 YSLEER. Trimming took off 2 bases at V and 6 bases at J, with 9 bases between the two ends. This clone was detected only a few times. As yet, its antigen is unknown. Findings of the study overall: The study found that durable-benefit patients expanded tumor-associated blood clones more at 3 weeks.

The clonotype was recovered from a woman aged 70-85 years with urothelial cancer. Sequences were derived from PBMCs, sampled around atezolizumab (anti-PD-L1) treatment. The rearrangement uses TRBV4-3 and TRBJ2-3; D may be TRBD2 (6 bases). The CDR3 nucleotides read TGCGCCAGCAGCCAAACCCGGGGGGATACGCAGTATTTT. It encodes CASSQTRGDTQYF.